A single sample is the source of the 7 T cell receptor beta chains below, sequenced in a study of T cell repertoires in cytomegalovirus infection. No antigen has been identified for these receptors. TCRdb called the reads again in MiXCR, with one record for every CDR3 protein. The data contain about a million distinct CDR3 sequences, roughly 31% of them singletons. This specimen was cultured CD8+ T cells from PBMCs, taken from culture after CMV antigen stimulation. These receptors were taken from a human donor in good health (CMV status not recorded). Some clones in this sample may be carry-over from other donors' samples.

This clonotype was seen a few times. This chain uses TRBV7-2 with TRBJ1-6, with D unclear. The V gene's germline CDR1 is SGHTA and CDR2 FQGNSA. The CDR3 is 14 residues long. V was cut by 3 bases and J by 10 bases, with 13 bases left in between. CDR3 amino acids: CASSFGPSPSPLHF. The CDR3 coding sequence is TGTGCCAGCAGCTTCGGACCAAGTCCATCACCCCTCCACTTT. The full variable domain, its missing parts supplied by reference TRBV7-2 and TRBJ1-6, is GAGVSQSPSNKVTEKGKDVELRCDPISGHTALYWYRQSLGQGLEFLIYFQGNSAPDKSGLPSDRFSAERTGGSVSTLTIQRTQQEDSAVYLCASSFGPSPSPLHFGNGTRLTVT.

As for this clonotype: The germline gene is not matched at one end of the junction; a read error may be the cause. The chain has TRBV5-3 and TRBJ1-6, with a weak D call TRBD1 (5 bases). TRBV5-3 is sorted into the ORF group, with uncertain function. This CDR3 region has 17 residues. The CDR3 bases are TGTGCCAGCAGCTTGGTGGGGGAGAGGGGCTATAATTCACCCCTCCACTTT. This translates into CASSLVGERGYNSPLHF.

The chain employs TRBV6-2 or TRBV6-3 and TRBJ2-1; D gene unclear. Trimming cost V 4 bases and J 4 bases, with 11 bases left between them. The CDR3 consists of 14 residues. Germline V gives CDR1 MNHEY, CDR2 SVGEGT. The CDR3 loop reads CASSSYTDYNEQFF. As DNA, the CDR3 is TGTGCCAGCAGTTCCTATACAGATTACAATGAGCAGTTCTTC.

This clonotype was seen a few times. The V and J genes are TRBV7-9 and TRBJ2-6; possible D gene TRBD2, 5 bases. In germline, CDR1 is SEHNR, CDR2 FQNEAQ (reference sequence). The CDR3 contains 17 residues. The ends were cut back, 4 bases at V and 4 bases at J, with 17 bases in the middle. DNA of the CDR3: TGTGCCAGCAGCTCAGACTATTATCGGGCCGGGGCCAACGTCCTGACTTTC. It is translated as CASSSDYYRAGANVLTF.

This clonotype has only a few counts. This chain links TRBV6-5 with TRBJ2-2; no clear D gene. Per the germline V gene, CDR1 is MNHEY and CDR2 is SVGAGI. V dropped 1 base and J dropped 3 bases, with 9 bases sitting between them. CDR3 length equals 15 residues. The CDR3 here is CASSYFSGYTGELFF. The CDR3 nucleotides are TGTGCCAGCAGTTACTTTTCCGGTTACACCGGGGAGCTGTTTTTT.

This clonotype was observed at least ten times. The chain couples TRBV7-8 to TRBJ2-1; 10 bases are a match to TRBD1. The germline V gene has CDR1 SGHVS and CDR2 FQNEAQ. The CDR3 runs to 17 residues. V lost 6 bases to trimming and J lost 8 bases; unmatched junction nucleotides: 16. The CDR3 nucleotides read TGTGCCAGCAGACCACTGACAGGGGGCTCGGGAATGGATGAGCAGTTCTTC. It translates to CASRPLTGGSGMDEQFF.

This clonotype was observed a handful of times. The J gene is TRBJ2-2, the V gene TRBV7-9, with D unresolved. The germline V gene has CDR1 SEHNR and CDR2 FQNEAQ (reference sequence). Trimming pared 2 bases from V and 2 bases from J, leaving 9 bases between. The CDR3 sequence is 15 residues long. CDR3 DNA sequence: TGTGCCAGCAGCTTATATAACACCAACACCGGGGAGCTGTTTTTT. Translation: CASSLYNTNTGELFF.